The 7 T cell receptor beta chains presented below share a single source sample, sequenced in a study of blood T cell repertoires in COVID-19. Profiled with immunoSEQ multiplex PCR; TCRdb holds only in-frame clones, not every one. The data show approximately 300,000 clones, around 82% seen once. Sequencing used peripheral blood. Source of these receptors: a woman aged 50 to 60 with acute or convalescent COVID-19.

The CDR3 loop reads CASSQMTAADYGYTF. DNA for the CDR3: TGCGCCAGCAGCCAAATGACGGCGGCAGATTATGGCTACACCTTC. The chain is built from TRBV4-1 and TRBJ1-2; D gene uncertain. This CDR3 spans 15 amino acids. Trimming stripped 2 bases from V and 5 bases from J, with 15 bases between. Germline V lookup: CDR1 MGHRA, CDR2 YSYEKL.

The rearrangement joins TRBV24-1 to TRBJ1-5, with TRBD1 identical over 10 bases. Germline V gives CDR1 KGHDR, CDR2 SFDVKD. The CDR3 consists of 15 residues. After removal of 9 bases from V and 3 bases from J, the junction contained 7 bases not matched to a gene. The CDR3 DNA follows: TGTGCCACCCCGCGGGGGACAGGGGACAATCAGCCCCAGCATTTT. Its translation is CATPRGTGDNQPQHF.

This clone was observed a few times. This chain uses TRBV5-1 with TRBJ2-3; 8 bases map to TRBD2. The CDR3 is 15 residues long. The V segment lost 4 bases and the J segment 2 bases; nucleotides outside the gene matches: 6. Germline loops: CDR1 SGHRS, CDR2 YFSETQ. The CDR3 nucleotides read TGCGCCAGCAGCGAGGCGGGACTAGACACAGATACGCAGTATTTT. Encoded protein: CASSEAGLDTDTQYF.

CDR3 sequence reads: CASSSRAGGPSGELFF. The CDR3 bases are TGTGCCAGCAGCTCTCGAGCGGGAGGGCCTTCCGGGGAGCTGTTTTTT. The chain uses TRBV7-6 and TRBJ2-2; 10 bases map to TRBD2. CDR1 is SGHVS, CDR2 FNYEAQ, per germline. V was clipped by 4 bases and J by 6 bases; unmatched bases: 8. The CDR3 has 16 amino acids.

This sequence joins TRBV7-2 and TRBJ2-7, with 7 positions matching TRBD1. V gave up 0 bases and J gave up 4 bases; unmatched junction bases: 6. The CDR3 has 15 residues. Germline V gene data show CDR1 as SGHTA and CDR2 as FQGNSA. The DNA for the CDR3 is TGTGCCAGCAGCTTAGCGCTGGGACAGCAATACGAGCAGTACTTC. Protein sequence: CASSLALGQQYEQYF.

This clone has only one observation. At the DNA level, this CDR3 is encoded by other sequences in the same sample as well. J is TRBJ1-2 and V is TRBV14; the D is unclear. V gave up 0 bases and J gave up 8 bases, with 7 bases separating them. This CDR3 comprises 12 residues. CDR1 and CDR2 (germline): SGHDN, FVKESK. Here the CDR3 reads CASSQDRVGYTF. CDR3 nucleotide sequence: TGTGCCAGCAGCCAAGACCGAGTGGGCTACACCTTC. Variable domain in full (rest from reference TRBV14 and TRBJ1-2): EAGVTQFPSHSVIEKGQTVTLRCDPISGHDNLYWYRRVMGKEIKFLLHFVKESKQDESGMPNNRFLAERTGGTYSTLKVQPAELEDSGVYFCASSQDRVGYTFGSGTRLTVV.

J is TRBJ1-1 and V is TRBV10-3, with D unclear. The CDR3 contains 14 residues. V was clipped by 2 bases and J by 3 bases, with 10 bases between them. Germline V lookup: CDR1 ENHRY, CDR2 SYGVKD. The CDR3 nucleotides are TGTGCCATCAGTGAGACGAGGGAGGACACTGAAGCTTTCTTT. Amino acid sequence: CAISETREDTEAFF.